This T cell receptor beta chain was identified in a study of response to subunit inactivated influenza vaccine. This CDR3 region has 15 residues. CDR1 and CDR2 from the germline V gene are MNHNS and SASEGT. V was shortened by 6 bases and J by 4 bases, with 15 bases between the two germline ends. TCRdb passed the RT-PCR reads through MiXCR, listing each CDR3 protein once. The data contain 600,000 to 850,000 distinct CDR3 sequences, approximately 15% of them seen just once; the ten biggest clones take up 7.5% to 8%. Study-wide points: Researchers suggested that each seasonal influenza vaccination recruits few new T cells.

This clonotype has at least ten counts. The antigen is undetermined. The origin of this receptor is a man in his forties or fifties who received an inactivated influenza vaccine. The chain is built from TRBV6-1 and TRBJ1-4, with D unresolved. The sample consisted of PBMCs from blood, taken 14 days before vaccination. CDR3 loop: CASRLSTGINEKLFF. CDR3 sequence (DNA): TGTGCCAGCAGACTCTCGACCGGTATTAATGAAAAACTGTTTTTT.